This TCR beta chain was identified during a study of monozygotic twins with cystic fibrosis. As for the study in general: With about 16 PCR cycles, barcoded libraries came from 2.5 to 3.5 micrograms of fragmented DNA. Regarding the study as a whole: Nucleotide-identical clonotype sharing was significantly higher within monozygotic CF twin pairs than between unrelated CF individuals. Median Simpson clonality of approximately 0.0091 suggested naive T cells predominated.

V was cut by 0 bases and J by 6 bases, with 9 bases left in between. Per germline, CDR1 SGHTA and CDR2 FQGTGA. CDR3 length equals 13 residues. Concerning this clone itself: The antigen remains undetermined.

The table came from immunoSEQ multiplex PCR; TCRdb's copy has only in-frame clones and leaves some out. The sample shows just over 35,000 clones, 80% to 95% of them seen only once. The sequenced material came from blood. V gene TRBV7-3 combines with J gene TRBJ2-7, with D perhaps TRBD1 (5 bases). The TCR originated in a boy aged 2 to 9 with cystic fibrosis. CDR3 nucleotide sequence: TGTGCCAGCAGCTTAACGAGGCAGGGCGAGCAGTACTTC. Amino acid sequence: CASSLTRQGEQYF.